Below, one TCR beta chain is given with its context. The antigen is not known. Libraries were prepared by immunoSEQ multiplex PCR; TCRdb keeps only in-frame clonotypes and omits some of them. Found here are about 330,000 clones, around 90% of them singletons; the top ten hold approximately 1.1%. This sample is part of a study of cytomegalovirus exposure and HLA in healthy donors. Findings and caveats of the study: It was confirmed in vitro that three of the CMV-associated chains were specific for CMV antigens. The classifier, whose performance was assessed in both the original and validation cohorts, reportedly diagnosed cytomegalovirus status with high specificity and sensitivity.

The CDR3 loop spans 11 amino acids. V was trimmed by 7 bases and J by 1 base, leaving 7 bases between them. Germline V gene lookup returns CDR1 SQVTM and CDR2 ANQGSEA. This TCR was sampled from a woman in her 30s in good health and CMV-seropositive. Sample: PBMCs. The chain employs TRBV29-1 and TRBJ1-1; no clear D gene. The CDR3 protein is CSGSTNTEAFF. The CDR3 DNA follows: TGCAGCGGTTCCACGAACACTGAAGCTTTCTTT.